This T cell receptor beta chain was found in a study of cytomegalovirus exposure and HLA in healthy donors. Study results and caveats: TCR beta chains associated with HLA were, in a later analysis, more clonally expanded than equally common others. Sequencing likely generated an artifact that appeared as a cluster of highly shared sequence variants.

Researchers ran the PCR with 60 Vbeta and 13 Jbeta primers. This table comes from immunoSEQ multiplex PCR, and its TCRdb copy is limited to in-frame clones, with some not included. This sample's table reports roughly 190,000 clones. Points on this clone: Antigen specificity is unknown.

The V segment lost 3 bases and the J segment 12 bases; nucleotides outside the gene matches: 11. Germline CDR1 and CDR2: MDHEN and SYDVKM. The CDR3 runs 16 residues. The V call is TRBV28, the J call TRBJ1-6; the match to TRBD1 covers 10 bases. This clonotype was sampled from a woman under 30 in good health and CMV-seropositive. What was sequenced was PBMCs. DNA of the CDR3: TGTGCCAGCAGTTTGCCCGGGACAGGGGCCCCTTTACCCCTCCACTTT. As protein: CASSLPGTGAPLPLHF.